The present entry profiles one T cell receptor beta chain with its context. Its antigen is still unknown. Qualities for individual bases were not recorded, and no much larger clone is one base off. Trimming accounts for 5 bases at V and 0 bases at J, while the number of junction bases matched to no gene is 7. The CDR3 runs 17 residues from the cysteine to the phenylalanine. Solely the CDR3 DNA is kept, with 51 bases framed from the first base. Taken from the germline V gene (reference sequence), the CDR1 and CDR2 loops are MNHEY and SMNVEV. This sample was taken from a study of shared clonotypes between healthy human individuals (dated by TCRdb to about 2020). As for the study more broadly: The cohort included three men and a couple of women between 18 and 49 years of age. For each donor, three plates each were used for CD4 naive and CD4 memory, two plates were used for CD8 naive, and one plate was used for CD8 memory. The study deeply sequenced blood TCR repertoires of about 5 healthy adults to estimate repertoire size and the extent of clonotype sharing between individuals. To increase sequencing depth and limit assay-specific biases, TCR repertoire library preparation and sequencing were carried out by different laboratories using diverse techniques. Between about 0.85 and 9.5 billion PBMCs per donor were obtained by leukapheresis. Paper-wide results and their limitations: Even with the large sequencing depth, rarefaction of the sorted-subset datasets indicated that sequencing was incomplete. Because the study included a small number of donors, the genetic and exposure-history diversity represented was limited. Based on pairwise subsampling, the degree of clonotype sharing among donors was expected to be affected by sequencing depth. Sharing across four donors was observed for 4.5% to 6.5% of naive CD4, 3% to 3.5% of naive CD8, 2% to 2.5% of memory CD4, and around 0.4% of memory CD8 clonotypes. Sampling was limited to blood, and TCR repertoires in tissue likely differ from TCR repertoires in blood. Naive subsets generally had larger estimated clonotype richness than memory subsets. Compared with non-shared clonotypes, clonotypes shared by all four sorted-subset donors had higher generation probabilities.

The donors were healthy, HIV-negative adults with no recently reported acute infections or vaccinations. Every donor was a Caucasian adult residing in Nashville, Tennessee, USA. CD4+ T cells were enriched by magnetic negative selection, after which naive cells were positively selected on CD45RA and the negative fraction was taken as the memory subset. Blood was collected by leukapheresis, and PBMCs were isolated by Ficoll-Histopaque density gradient centrifugation and then cryopreserved in liquid nitrogen vapor phase. Analytical flow cytometry was used to check the purity and quantity of each magnetically sorted T cell population. From each sorted fraction, genomic DNA was isolated and quantified by UV absorbance on a Nanodrop 2000c. Using the deep immunoSEQ assay, multiplex PCR amplified TCR CDR3 regions from genomic DNA. Extracted genomic DNA from each cell subset was spread evenly across all wells of several immunoSEQ 96-well plates, with each plate serving as a replicate. For sorted subsets, each replicate PCR was loaded with around 220 ng genomic DNA, equivalent to about 33,000 T cell genomes. The purified libraries were quantified using a Qubit 3.0 fluorometer, sized with a Bioanalyzer 2100, and then quantified again using the KAPA Library Quantification kit. Each immunoSEQ 96-well plate was sequenced on its own single-read 150-cycle Illumina NextSeq 550 flow cell. The published analysis was carried out like this. Because the immunoSEQ output included only junctional sequences and no quality scores, the filtering could not be the same as the filtering used for full-length reads. To assign V/J genes and CDR3, sequences were annotated using PyIR, a Python wrapper for IgBLAST v1.9, with IMGT germline references. Reads were removed for weak V/J assignments (E-value above 1e-6), missing CDR3, stop codons, out-of-frame junctions, or ambiguous translated residues. V3J clonotypes were defined by identical inferred V gene, J gene, and CDR3 amino acid sequence. Percentage overlap between repertoires was computed as shared unique clonotypes divided by the size of the smaller repertoire. RTK rarefaction, the Chao1 estimator, and Recon v2.1 estimates of unobserved clonotypes were used to assess repertoire richness. Generation probabilities were computed with OLGA for all TCRbeta clonotypes obtained by the gDNA method from a handful of donors. TCRdb provides this immuneACCESS table in a form limited to in-frame rearrangements. Some clones are lacking; in checked studies, under half of them reflect an unresolved V gene, and why the rest are absent is not known. The DNA was the basis for D and trimming; V, J and clone size are from that table. The sample table records around 2.5 million clones; roughly 93% of these occur just once. The ten largest clonotypes hold 0.36% of the sample.

The sequence is built from TRBV27 and TRBJ2-3, with 11 central nucleotides matching TRBD2. This clonotype was obtained from a man aged 18-30 years in good health. Some clones in this sample may be carry-over from other donors' samples. Material for sequencing was naive CD4+ T cells from PBMCs. The cell subset or site label here, explained by the study, means: CD45RA+ positively selected. The CDR3 region has the sequence CASSPVAGGQSTDTQYF. The sequenced DNA: TGTGCCAGCAGTCCCGTAGCGGGAGGGCAGAGCACAGATACGCAGTATTTT.